Following are 32 T cell receptor beta chains from one sample sequenced in a study of blood T cell repertoires in COVID-19. Some clones are missing from TCRdb's copy, which holds only in-frame ones; the method was immunoSEQ multiplex PCR. Among 200,000 to 250,000 clones, roughly nine tenths were seen once, and the ten largest hold about 2.2%. The sequencing input was peripheral blood. The receptors shown here come from a woman between 50 and 59 years old with acute or convalescent COVID-19.

V usage is TRBV19 and J usage is TRBJ1-2; D is unclear. The CDR3 has 15 amino acids. With 0 bases removed from V and 6 bases from J, the gap between germline ends came to 14 bases. Germline CDR1 LNHDA, CDR2 SQIVND (reference sequence). CDR3 in DNA: TGTGCCAGTAGTATAGATCTGGGAGGTTGGAATGGCTACACCTTC. Translating it yields CASSIDLGGWNGYTF.

This chain connects TRBV19 to TRBJ2-6; weak D call: TRBD2 (7 bases). Germline values: CDR1 LNHDA, CDR2 SQIVND (reference sequence). This CDR3 has 16 amino acids. V was shortened by 5 bases and J by 1 base, with 12 bases between the two germline ends. CDR3 in DNA: TGTGCCAGTAGTGCGGCGGGGGCGTCTGGGGCCAACGTCCTGACTTTC. Amino acids: CASSAAGASGANVLTF.

The CDR3 spells CASSFQGAEAFF. In nucleotides, the CDR3 is TGTGCCAGCAGTTTCCAGGGGGCTGAAGCTTTCTTT. The rearrangement links TRBV2 to TRBJ1-1, with 7 bases identical to TRBD1. Looked up from germline, CDR1 is SNHLY and CDR2 is FYNNEI. This CDR3 is built from 12 residues. Germline trimming cut 5 bases from V and 6 bases from J; bases unmatched to any gene: 3. The variable domain in full, with the rest retrieved from reference TRBV2 and TRBJ1-1, is EPEVTQTPSHQVTQMGQEVILRCVPISNHLYFYWYRQILGQKVEFLVSFYNNEISEKSEIFDDQFSVERPDGSNFTLKIRSTKLEDSAMYFCASSFQGAEAFFGQGTRLTVV.

This chain uses TRBV30 with TRBJ2-5; D is possibly TRBD1 (5 bases). V was trimmed by 2 bases and J by 5 bases, leaving 12 bases between them. Germline V gene lookup returns CDR1 GTSNPN and CDR2 SVGIG (reference sequence). The CDR3 consists of 13 residues. The CDR3 region has the DNA TGTGCCTGGAGTATAGGGGCCGAGGAGACCCAGTACTTC. This encodes CAWSIGAEETQYF.

The rearrangement links TRBV5-6 to TRBJ1-2; D is uncertain. The germline gives CDR1 SGHDT, CDR2 YYEEEE. This CDR3 is 13 amino acids long. V was clipped by 1 base and J by 4 bases, with 8 bases between them. The CDR3 spells CASSLISFYGYTF. The CDR3 DNA is TGTGCCAGCAGCTTGATATCTTTCTATGGCTACACCTTC.

The V and J genes are TRBV7-2 and TRBJ2-5, with a possible D match to TRBD1 (5 bases). Trimming removed 0 bases from V and 5 bases from J, with 13 bases in between. The CDR3 sequence is 15 residues long. Looked up from germline, CDR1 is SGHTA and CDR2 is FQGNSA. The DNA of the CDR3 is TGTGCCAGCAGCTTAGCGTCTGGCAGGGTGGAGACCCAGTACTTC. Translating gives CASSLASGRVETQYF.

The rearrangement uses TRBV7-2 and TRBJ2-3; TRBD2 matches at 8 bases. V gave up 1 base and J gave up 8 bases; unmatched junction bases: 5. The germline gives CDR1 SGHTA, CDR2 FQGNSA. The CDR3 has 14 residues. This CDR3 reads CASSLGTSSTTQYF. CDR3 nucleotide sequence: TGTGCCAGCAGCTTAGGGACTAGCTCTACTACGCAGTATTTT.

CDR3 coding DNA: TGTGCCAGCAGCCCCTCCGGGGGGAACACTGAAGCTTTCTTT. This gives the protein CASSPSGGNTEAFF. The V and J genes are TRBV7-9 and TRBJ1-1; D is possibly TRBD1 (5 bases). Germline V lookup: CDR1 SEHNR, CDR2 FQNEAQ (reference sequence). Trimming pared 5 bases from V and 1 base from J, leaving 11 bases between. This CDR3 has 14 residues.

This clone was seen only once. A junction end diverges from the germline sequence, so it may reflect a read error. The chain combines TRBV11-3 with TRBJ2-1; TRBD2 might be the D (5 bases). This CDR3 is built from 14 residues. Germline V gene lookup returns CDR1 SGHNT and CDR2 YENEEA. The CDR3 spells CASSLERAYSEQFF. The CDR3 DNA reads TGTGCCAGCAGCTTGGAGAGGGCCTACAGTGAGCAGTTCTTC.

The gene calls are TRBV7-3 and TRBJ2-1, with TRBD2 matching over 11 bases. J was trimmed by 0 bases and V by 2 bases; bases with no gene match: 0. Germline CDR1 and CDR2: SGHTA and FQGTGA. The CDR3 is 16 residues long. The CDR3 sequence is CASSLGLAGSYNEQFF. The CDR3 nucleotides read TGTGCCAGCAGCTTAGGACTAGCGGGCTCCTACAATGAGCAGTTCTTC.

The rearrangement links TRBV19 to TRBJ1-1; the D gene is possibly TRBD1 (5 bases). This CDR3 is 15 amino acids long. Germline assignment: CDR1 LNHDA and CDR2 SQIVND (reference sequence). With 5 bases removed from V and 0 bases from J, the gap between germline ends came to 13 bases. The CDR3 sequence is CASSLRQPVNTEAFF. For the CDR3, the DNA is TGTGCCAGTAGTCTTCGACAGCCGGTGAACACTGAAGCTTTCTTT.

This clone was picked up one time. The V call is TRBV7-2, the J call TRBJ1-6; 10 nucleotides line up with TRBD1. V shed 1 base, J shed 10 bases, and the junction held 4 bases outside the gene matches. Germline CDR1 is SGHTA and CDR2 is FQGNSA. The CDR3 runs 15 residues. The CDR3 spells CASSLDGTGVSPLHF. CDR3 in DNA: TGTGCCAGCAGCTTAGATGGGACAGGGGTCTCACCCCTCCACTTT.

This clone occurred once. The gene calls are TRBV18 and TRBJ2-1; D unresolved. Germline loops: CDR1 KGHSH, CDR2 LQKENI. V was shortened by 5 bases and J by 0 bases, with 5 bases between the two germline ends. This CDR3 has 13 amino acids. The CDR3 coding sequence is TGTGCCAGCTCAATCAGCTCCTACAATGAGCAGTTCTTC. It yields the protein CASSISSYNEQFF.

This chain uses TRBV10-3 with TRBJ2-7; 8 bases map to TRBD2. Germline CDR1 and CDR2: ENHRY and SYGVKD. This CDR3 has 15 residues. With 6 bases clipped from V and 0 bases from J, the junction kept 7 bases outside the gene matches. The DNA for the CDR3 is TGTGCCATCAGGTCTGCGGGGGGCCCCTCCTACGAGCAGTACTTC. Amino acid sequence: CAIRSAGGPSYEQYF.

The V gene is TRBV11-3, the J gene TRBJ2-7; a weak D match, TRBD1 (5 bases). The length of the CDR3 is 14 residues. Trimming took off 2 bases at V and 1 base at J, with 9 bases between the two ends. Looked up from germline, CDR1 is SGHNT and CDR2 is YENEEA. The CDR3 loop is CASSLSRGSYEQYF. CDR3 coding DNA: TGTGCCAGCAGCTTATCTAGGGGATCCTACGAGCAGTACTTC.

The V and J genes are TRBV6-5 and TRBJ2-7, with D possibly being TRBD1 (7 bases). Germline lookup yields CDR1 MNHEY and CDR2 SVGAGI. The CDR3 runs 14 residues. V was shortened by 5 bases and J by 4 bases, with 15 bases between the two germline ends. CDR3 sequence (DNA): TGTGCCAGCAGTCGACAGGGCGGGAAGTACGAGCAGTACTTC. Translating it yields CASSRQGGKYEQYF.

The rearrangement links TRBV2 to TRBJ2-6, with a weak D call TRBD1 (6 bases). V shed 6 bases and J shed 2 bases, with 11 bases lying between them. In germline, CDR1 is SNHLY, CDR2 FYNNEI. This CDR3 is 15 amino acids long. The CDR3 nucleotides are TGTGCCAGCAGACCACAGGGTACTGGGGCCAACGTCCTGACTTTC. It yields the protein CASRPQGTGANVLTF. Full variable domain (outside the CDR3, taken from reference TRBV2 and TRBJ2-6): EPEVTQTPSHQVTQMGQEVILRCVPISNHLYFYWYRQILGQKVEFLVSFYNNEISEKSEIFDDQFSVERPDGSNFTLKIRSTKLEDSAMYFCASRPQGTGANVLTFGAGSRLTVL.

The chain has TRBV19 and TRBJ2-2; D uncertain. Trimming took 5 bases from V and 4 from J, leaving 11 bases between them. The CDR3 loop spans 14 amino acids. Germline lookup yields CDR1 LNHDA and CDR2 SQIVND (reference sequence). DNA of the CDR3: TGTGCCAGTAGTCCCGTTCCGGGCACCGGGGAGCTGTTTTTT. The encoded protein is CASSPVPGTGELFF.

The gene calls are TRBV10-3 and TRBJ1-1; maybe TRBD1 (6 bases). CDR1 and CDR2 from the germline V gene are ENHRY and SYGVKD. The CDR3 is made up of 16 amino acids. Trimming pared 4 bases from V and 0 bases from J, leaving 15 bases between. The CDR3 DNA is TGTGCCATCAGTGTCGGCAGGGGAGATCTGAACACTGAAGCTTTCTTT. It is translated as CAISVGRGDLNTEAFF.

The chain recombines TRBV5-1 with TRBJ1-4; TRBD1 matches at 9 bases. Looked up from germline, CDR1 is SGHRS and CDR2 is YFSETQ. V dropped 1 base and J dropped 5; count of bases not matched to a gene: 6. The CDR3 totals 16 residues. The CDR3 bases are TGCGCCAGCAGCTTGACCGGGACAGGGAGAAATGAAAAACTGTTTTTT. This sequence encodes CASSLTGTGRNEKLFF.

The chain combines TRBV7-2 with TRBJ2-1, with 7 bases identical to TRBD2. The V gene end was trimmed by 0 bases and the J gene end by 0 bases; junction bases not matched to a gene: 2. The CDR3 is 16 residues long. Per germline, CDR1 SGHTA and CDR2 FQGNSA. The CDR3 coding sequence is TGTGCCAGCAGCTTAGCGGGAGGGAACTCCTACAATGAGCAGTTCTTC. It translates to CASSLAGGNSYNEQFF. The complete variable domain, with remaining parts taken from reference TRBV7-2 and TRBJ2-1, reads GAGVSQSPSNKVTEKGKDVELRCDPISGHTALYWYRQSLGQGLEFLIYFQGNSAPDKSGLPSDRFSAERTGGSVSTLTIQRTQQEDSAVYLCASSLAGGNSYNEQFFGPGTRLTVL.

As regards this clone: This sample includes further DNA sequences coding for the same CDR3. This chain connects TRBV3-1 (or the pseudogene TRBV3-2) to TRBJ2-3, with D possibly TRBD1 on 6 matching bases. With 2 bases removed from V and 3 bases from J, the gap between germline ends came to 6 bases. From germline, CDR1 is LGHDT and CDR2 YNNKEL (reference sequence). The CDR3 spans 13 residues. CDR3: CASSQRGTDTQYF. The CDR3 nucleotides are TGTGCCAGCAGCCAAAGGGGGACAGATACGCAGTATTTT.

The chain joins TRBV18 to TRBJ2-1; TRBD2 aligns across 13 bases. The CDR3 has 16 residues. Looked up from germline, CDR1 is KGHSH and CDR2 is LQKENI. Trimming took 2 bases from V and 7 from J; bases not matched to a gene: 5. The CDR3 DNA reads TGTGCCAGCTCACCATTCGGGACTAGCGGGAATAATGAGCAGTTCTTC. Translated: CASSPFGTSGNNEQFF.

V and J are TRBV10-3 and TRBJ1-2; TRBD1 agrees at 11 bases. CDR1 is ENHRY, CDR2 SYGVKD, per germline. V shed 10 bases and J 4 bases; nucleotides not matched to a gene: 14. CDR3 length: 16 residues. CDR3 in DNA: TGTGCCACCCGATTTTCCGGGACAGGGGGATCCTATGGCTACACCTTC. This encodes CATRFSGTGGSYGYTF.

The rearrangement joins TRBV5-1 to TRBJ2-7; 9 nucleotides align to TRBD1. Germline V CDR1 and CDR2: SGHRS, YFSETQ. CDR3 size: 14 residues. The V and J ends lost 4 bases and 5 bases, in that order; junction bases with no gene match: 7. The CDR3, as DNA: TGCGCCAGCAGCCCTGGACAGGGGCTCGACGAGCAGTACTTC. Protein product: CASSPGQGLDEQYF.

The V call is TRBV6-5, the J call TRBJ2-5; D perhaps matches TRBD2 (5 bases). The CDR3 runs 13 residues. V lost 2 bases and J lost 1, with 5 bases in between. Germline V CDR1 and CDR2: MNHEY, SVGAGI. The CDR3 loop reads CASSYGLQETQYF. CDR3 nucleotides: TGTGCCAGCAGTTACGGACTCCAAGAGACCCAGTACTTC.

The genes are TRBV27 and TRBJ2-7; D possibly corresponds to TRBD1 (6 bases). The germline V gene has CDR1 MNHEY and CDR2 SMNVEV (reference sequence). V was trimmed by 5 bases and J by 2 bases, leaving 16 bases between them. The CDR3 loop spans 15 amino acids. The CDR3 nucleotides are TGTGCCAGCAGTCTCCAGGGGCAGGTTACCTACGAGCAGTACTTC. It encodes CASSLQGQVTYEQYF.

This clone has just one count. The V and J genes are TRBV6-5 and TRBJ2-3; TRBD2 matches 8 bases. Germline loops: CDR1 MNHEY, CDR2 SVGAGI. The CDR3 runs 15 residues. Trimming took 4 bases from V and 2 from J; bases not matched to a gene: 5. In DNA, the CDR3 is TGTGCCAGCAGTTTACGGGGGGGGGCCACAGATACGCAGTATTTT. It is translated as CASSLRGGATDTQYF.

This chain joins TRBV18 and TRBJ2-7, with 8 bases lining up with TRBD1. CDR3 length: 14 amino acids. Trimming cost V 4 bases and J 2 bases; bases outside gene matches: 4. Germline V gives CDR1 KGHSH, CDR2 LQKENI. Here the CDR3 reads CASSRGTGTYEQYF. The CDR3 DNA follows: TGTGCCAGCTCACGAGGGACAGGCACCTACGAGCAGTACTTC.

V usage is TRBV19 and J usage is TRBJ2-1; TRBD2 aligns across 7 bases. This CDR3 has 13 residues. Per germline, CDR1 LNHDA and CDR2 SQIVND (reference sequence). The V gene end was trimmed by 6 bases and the J gene end by 3 bases; junction bases not matched to a gene: 2. CDR3 in amino acids: CASRRDYYNEQFF. The CDR3 nucleotides read TGTGCCAGTAGACGGGACTACTACAATGAGCAGTTCTTC.

The genes are TRBV30 and TRBJ2-3; TRBD2 matches 12 bases. CDR1 and CDR2 from the germline V gene are GTSNPN and SVGIG (reference sequence). Trimming took 4 bases from V and 7 from J; bases not matched to a gene: 9. The CDR3 runs to 15 residues. CDR3 sequence reads: CAWKRSGTSGYTQYF. The CDR3 DNA is TGTGCCTGGAAAAGATCCGGGACTAGCGGGTATACGCAGTATTTT.

J is TRBJ1-2 and V is TRBV11-2; 11 bases line up with TRBD1. From germline, CDR1 is SGHAT and CDR2 FQNNGV. The trim removed 7 bases at V and 8 bases at J, leaving 9 bases unmatched. The CDR3 contains 14 residues. The CDR3 nucleotides are TGTGCCAGCACGTCGGGGACAGGGGGTTACGGCTACACCTTC. Translated, it gives CASTSGTGGYGYTF. Based on the CDR3 plus reference TRBV11-2 and TRBJ1-2, the full variable domain is EAGVAQSPRYKIIEKRQSVAFWCNPISGHATLYWYQQILGQGPKLLIQFQNNGVVDDSQLPKDRFSAERLKGVDSTLKIQPAKLEDSAVYLCASTSGTGGYGYTFGSGTRLTVV.